This TCR beta chain originates from a study of T-cell reconstitution after alpha-beta-depleted transplantation in children. The TCRbeta library was prepared with unique molecular identifiers. TCRdb re-called the PCR reads through MiXCR, storing one row per CDR3 protein. The table has 670,000 or so distinct CDR3 sequences, around 14% seen once; the top ten hold 0.79%. Germline loops: CDR1 SGHRS, CDR2 YFSETQ. The CDR3 is 15 amino acids. V was pared by 0 bases and J by 2 bases, with 12 bases between. The J gene is TRBJ2-7, the V gene TRBV5-1; D is possibly TRBD2 (5 bases). The clonotype was recovered from a girl aged 2 to 10 with congenital amegakaryocytic thrombocytopenia, due to receive a stem cell transplant. The sample was PBMCs, taken before TCRalphabeta/CD19-depleted stem cell transplant. The CDR3 nucleotides read TGCGCCAGCAGCTTGGTGGGTGGAGGTACCTACGAGCAGTACTTC. Its protein product is CASSLVGGGTYEQYF.